The T cell receptor beta chain under discussion was sequenced for a study of PD-1 blockade in classical Hodgkin lymphoma. Findings and caveats of the study: Reported findings placed baseline TCR diversity lower in newly diagnosed patients (compared with healthy donors). Exclusion applied to patients who initiated nivolumab less than 1 year following ASCT. For complete responders, baseline diversity was comparable to that of newly diagnosed patients.

TCRdb's table, derived via immunoSEQ multiplex PCR, lists solely in-frame clones and lacks some. Among roughly 100,000 clones listed, roughly 91% were seen once. The CDR3 covers 15 residues. Trimming left V 0 bases short and J 5 bases short, with 13 bases between. CDR1 and CDR2 from the germline V gene are MNHEY and SVGAGI. Comments on this clone: The antigen remains undetermined.

Time point denoted: cycle 4 day 1 (C4D1), after 5 to 7 weeks of nivolumab. Relapse was seen in all patients after autologous stem cell transplantation, and brentuximab vedotin exposure was variable. Classifying best responses yielded complete response, partial response or progressive disease. The sample consisted of peripheral blood mononuclear cells (PBMCs), taken before the fourth cycle of nivolumab. The chain employs TRBV6-5 and TRBJ2-5; unclear D gene. The TCR originated in a human donor with classical Hodgkin lymphoma. CDR3 bases: TGTGCCAGCAGTTACTCGCGGCAGGCGAGGGAGACCCAGTACTTC. It encodes CASSYSRQARETQYF.